These 4 T cell receptor beta chains share one sample of origin, sequenced in a study of T cell responses to AZD1222 COVID-19 vaccine. Libraries were prepared by immunoSEQ multiplex PCR; TCRdb keeps only in-frame clonotypes and omits some of them. The table includes around 140,000 clones, about nine tenths detected once. The material was peripheral blood, obtained on day 0 of AZD1222 vaccination. These receptors were collected from an adult in good health.

This chain uses TRBV27 with TRBJ2-7; 8 nucleotides agree with TRBD1. The length of the CDR3 is 13 residues. The V and J ends lost 6 bases and 5 bases, in that order; junction bases with no gene match: 6. Germline loops: CDR1 MNHEY, CDR2 SMNVEV (reference sequence). The chain's CDR3 is CASRGTGLDEQYF. The CDR3 coding sequence is TGTGCCAGCAGGGGGACAGGTCTCGACGAGCAGTACTTC.

The chain uses TRBV5-1 and TRBJ1-4, with D tentatively TRBD1 (6 bases). Trimming removed 5 bases at V and 0 bases at J, with 8 bases between. The CDR3 is 14 residues long. The germline V gene encodes CDR1 SGHRS and CDR2 YFSETQ. CDR3 sequence: CASRQGATNEKLFF. CDR3 nucleotides: TGCGCCAGCAGACAGGGCGCAACTAATGAAAAACTGTTTTTT.

DNA for the CDR3: TGTGCCAGCAGCGTAGTGGGTAGCGGGGGGGACGAGCAGTACTTC. Protein: CASSVVGSGGDEQYF. V and J are TRBV9 and TRBJ2-7, with TRBD2 identical over 11 bases. This CDR3 spans 15 amino acids. The V gene's germline CDR1 is SGDLS and CDR2 YYNGEE. Trimming removed 0 bases from V and 5 bases from J; junction bases left unmatched: 4.

The chain joins TRBV29-1 to TRBJ2-7; D perhaps matches TRBD2 (5 bases). Germline CDR1 reads SQVTM; CDR2 reads ANQGSEA. Trimming pared 0 bases from V and 5 bases from J, leaving 8 bases between. This CDR3 contains 12 residues. CDR3: CSVEDLRDEQYF. The CDR3 DNA reads as TGCAGCGTTGAAGATCTGAGGGACGAGCAGTACTTC.